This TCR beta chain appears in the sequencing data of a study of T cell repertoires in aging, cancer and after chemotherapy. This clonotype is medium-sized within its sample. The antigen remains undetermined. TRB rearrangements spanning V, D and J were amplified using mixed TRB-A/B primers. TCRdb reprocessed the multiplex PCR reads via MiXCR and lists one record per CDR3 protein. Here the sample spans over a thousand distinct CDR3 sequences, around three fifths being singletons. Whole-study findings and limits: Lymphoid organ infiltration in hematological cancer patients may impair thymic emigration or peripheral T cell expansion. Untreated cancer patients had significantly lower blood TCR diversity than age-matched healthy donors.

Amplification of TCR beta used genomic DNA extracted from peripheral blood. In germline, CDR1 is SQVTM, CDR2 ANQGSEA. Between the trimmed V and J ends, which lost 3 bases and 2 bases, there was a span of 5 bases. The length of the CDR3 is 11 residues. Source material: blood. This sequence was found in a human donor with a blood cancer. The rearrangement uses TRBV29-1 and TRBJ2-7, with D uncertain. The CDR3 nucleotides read TGCAGCGTTGACAGAACCTACGAGCAGTACTTC. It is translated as CSVDRTYEQYF.